The next 26 T cell receptor beta chains were all read from a single sample in a study of blood T cell repertoires in COVID-19. Repertoires were generated with immunoSEQ multiplex PCR, while TCRdb's copy carries only in-frame clones and drops some. The profile shows approximately 150,000 clones, more than 75% of them singletons. The sample taken for sequencing was peripheral blood. The receptor source for this set is a man aged 45-65 years who had recovered from COVID-19.

The genes are TRBV27 and TRBJ1-5; 8 bases fit TRBD1. The CDR3 has 15 amino acids. Trimming at V came to 5 bases and at J to 0 bases, leaving 3 bases not matched to a gene. Germline CDR1 is MNHEY and CDR2 is SMNVEV (reference sequence). As DNA, the CDR3 is TGTGCCAGCAGTCGCGGACAGGGTAGCAATCAGCCCCAGCATTTT. It translates to CASSRGQGSNQPQHF.

This clone was observed a single time. The chain joins TRBV9 to TRBJ2-7, with 13 bases fitting TRBD2. V dropped 3 bases and J dropped 12; count of bases not matched to a gene: 15. The CDR3 is 16 amino acids. Looked up from germline, CDR1 is SGDLS and CDR2 is YYNGEE. The CDR3 coding sequence is TGTGCCAGCAGCGCCGACGACGGGACTAGCGGGGAAGGTCCGTACTTC. Protein sequence: CASSADDGTSGEGPYF.

The chain links TRBV15 to TRBJ2-3; 8 bases agree with TRBD2. V was pared by 1 base and J by 4 bases, with 7 bases of the junction left unmatched. CDR1 is LNHNV and CDR2 is YYDKDF in the germline V gene (reference sequence). CDR3 length: 16 residues. This CDR3 is CATSRARRGAADTQYF. The CDR3 bases are TGTGCCACCAGCAGAGCTCGGCGGGGGGCGGCAGATACGCAGTATTTT.

The chain joins TRBV4-1 to TRBJ1-3, with TRBD1 matching 9 bases. The trim removed 0 bases at V and 1 base at J, leaving 4 bases unmatched. CDR1 is MGHRA, CDR2 YSYEKL, per germline. The CDR3 length is 17 residues. The CDR3 coding sequence is TGCGCCAGCAGCCAAGAACCACAGGGGGCGTCTGGAAACACCATATATTTT. Encoded protein: CASSQEPQGASGNTIYF.

This rearrangement joins TRBV12-2 to TRBJ1-5; the table calls TRBD1, which could not be checked here. TRBV12-2 is deemed a pseudogene. The CDR3 has 14 amino acids. The CDR3 nucleotides read TGTGCAAGTCGCTTTCTTGGCCCTCATCAGCCCCAGCATTTT. Translating it yields CASRFLGPHQPQHF.

The chain couples TRBV4-3 to TRBJ1-2; 9 bases map to TRBD1. CDR3 length: 15 residues. Germline V lookup: CDR1 LGHNA, CDR2 YSLEER. Losses at the gene ends were 7 bases for V and 4 bases for J; bases not matched to a gene: 10. In nucleotides, the CDR3 is TGCGCCAGCAACCCCACGGACAGGGGTGGCTATGGCTACACCTTC. It encodes CASNPTDRGGYGYTF.

The rearrangement links TRBV6-5 to TRBJ1-1, with no clear D. This CDR3 spans 14 amino acids. Germline lookup yields CDR1 MNHEY and CDR2 SVGAGI. V gave up 6 bases and J gave up 3 bases, with 14 bases separating them. The CDR3 is CASRSRYGDTEAFF. In DNA form, the CDR3 reads TGTGCCAGCAGATCGAGGTACGGCGACACTGAAGCTTTCTTT.

The J gene is TRBJ1-1, the V gene TRBV5-1, with 7 bases matching TRBD1. This CDR3 has 15 residues. V was clipped by 4 bases and J by 2 bases; unmatched bases: 8. Germline CDR1 and CDR2: SGHRS and YFSETQ. This chain's CDR3 is CASSKGTALNTEAFF. In nucleotides, the CDR3 is TGCGCCAGCAGCAAAGGGACAGCTTTAAACACTGAAGCTTTCTTT.

The V and J genes are TRBV6-5 and TRBJ2-7; 9 bases align to TRBD1. Germline V gene sequence: CDR1 MNHEY, CDR2 SVGAGI. The trim removed 8 bases at V and 2 bases at J, leaving 4 bases unmatched. The CDR3 consists of 13 residues. The CDR3 sequence: CASHGTGPYEQYF. For the CDR3, the DNA is TGTGCCAGCCACGGGACAGGGCCCTACGAGCAGTACTTC.

This chain uses TRBV11-2 with TRBJ1-2; 9 bases are a match to TRBD1. Germline CDR1 and CDR2: SGHAT and FQNNGV. V gave up 3 bases and J gave up 2 bases; unmatched junction bases: 7. The length of the CDR3 is 16 residues. CDR3 nucleotides: TGTGCCAGCAGCTTCGGGGGGGGACAGGGAAACTATGGCTACACCTTC. It yields the protein CASSFGGGQGNYGYTF.

The CDR3 DNA reads as TGTGCCTGGAGCGTTAGGGACAGGGGCTACACTGAAGCTTTCTTT. Amino acid sequence: CAWSVRDRGYTEAFF. The chain couples TRBV30 to TRBJ1-1; 10 nucleotides match TRBD1. The CDR3 contains 15 residues. The V segment lost 3 bases and the J segment 3 bases; nucleotides outside the gene matches: 7. Germline values: CDR1 GTSNPN, CDR2 SVGIG (reference sequence).

The chain is built from TRBV3-1 (or the pseudogene TRBV3-2) and TRBJ2-1; D not resolved. The CDR3 spans 17 residues. Deletions cut 0 bases from V and 0 bases from J, with 12 bases between. Germline assignment: CDR1 LGHDT and CDR2 YNNKEL (reference sequence). CDR3 protein: CASSQEWSSSSYNEQFF. The CDR3 region has the DNA TGTGCCAGCAGCCAAGAGTGGAGCTCGAGCTCCTACAATGAGCAGTTCTTC.

This clone was picked up one time. Written as DNA, the CDR3 is TGTGCCAGCAGCAAACAGGACAGTTACAATGAGCAGTTCTTC. Amino acid sequence: CASSKQDSYNEQFF. This chain links TRBV7-8 with TRBJ2-1; perhaps TRBD1 as D (6 bases). This CDR3 is built from 14 residues. Germline-derived CDR1 and CDR2 are SGHVS and FQNEAQ. Trimming left V 5 bases short and J 4 bases short, with 12 bases between.

The rearrangement joins TRBV19 to TRBJ1-2; 8 bases line up with TRBD1. Germline V lookup: CDR1 LNHDA, CDR2 SQIVND (reference sequence). Unmatched junction bases numbered 11, after V lost 5 bases and J lost 9 bases. This CDR3 spans 14 amino acids. In DNA form, the CDR3 reads TGTGCCAGTAGTCTCCAGAGGACAGGGCGCCGCTACACCTTC. Translating it yields CASSLQRTGRRYTF.

This rearrangement joins TRBV11-2 to TRBJ2-7; 7 bases align to TRBD1. This CDR3 has 16 residues. Trimming took 0 bases from V and 3 from J; bases not matched to a gene: 8. Germline CDR1 SGHAT, CDR2 FQNNGV. In nucleotides, the CDR3 is TGTGCCAGCAGCTTAGATGCTGGGACAGCCTACTACGAGCAGTACTTC. It encodes CASSLDAGTAYYEQYF. Full variable domain (missing parts from reference TRBV11-2 and TRBJ2-7): EAGVAQSPRYKIIEKRQSVAFWCNPISGHATLYWYQQILGQGPKLLIQFQNNGVVDDSQLPKDRFSAERLKGVDSTLKIQPAKLEDSAVYLCASSLDAGTAYYEQYFGPGTRLTVT.

The V call is TRBV7-2, the J call TRBJ2-3; 9 positions match TRBD2. The CDR3 spans 18 residues. The V segment lost 8 bases and the J segment 6 bases; nucleotides outside the gene matches: 21. The germline V gene has CDR1 SGHTA and CDR2 FQGNSA. The CDR3 is CASGQQLRSSGEVDTQYF. In nucleotides, the CDR3 is TGTGCCAGCGGCCAGCAGCTTAGGTCTAGCGGGGAGGTGGATACGCAGTATTTT.

The chain employs TRBV2 and TRBJ1-2; 10 nucleotides align to TRBD1. Looked up from germline, CDR1 is SNHLY and CDR2 is FYNNEI. The J segment lost 2 bases and the V segment lost 6 bases, leaving 3 bases of the junction unmatched. The CDR3 runs 14 residues. The CDR3 DNA follows: TGTGCCAGCAGCCCGGGACAGGGGAACTATGGCTACACCTTC. It yields the protein CASSPGQGNYGYTF.

The CDR3 DNA follows: TGTGCCAGCAGCTTACGTCAGGGGCTAGCTTTCTTT. Translating gives CASSLRQGLAFF. V gene TRBV7-2 combines with J gene TRBJ1-1; D is perhaps TRBD1 (6 bases). The germline V gene has CDR1 SGHTA and CDR2 FQGNSA. The germline V and J ends were trimmed by 2 bases and 10 bases, with 11 bases remaining between them. The CDR3 totals 12 residues.

V usage is TRBV7-6 and J usage is TRBJ1-3; D not certain. The CDR3 runs 15 residues. The germline CDR1 and CDR2 sequences are SGHVS and FNYEAQ. V lost 6 bases to trimming and J lost 1 base, with 13 bases between them. CDR3 amino acids: CASSPVDTSGNTIYF. CDR3 nucleotide sequence: TGTGCCAGCAGTCCAGTCGACACGTCTGGAAACACCATATATTTT. The full variable domain, rest sourced from reference TRBV7-6 and TRBJ1-3, is GAGVSQSPRYKVTKRGQDVALRCDPISGHVSLYWYRQALGQGPEFLTYFNYEAQQDKSGLPNDRFSAERPEGSISTLTIQRTEQRDSAMYRCASSPVDTSGNTIYFGEGSWLTVV.

The chain joins TRBV4-3 to TRBJ2-2; D may be TRBD2 (6 bases). Trimming removed 0 bases at V and 1 base at J, with 9 bases between. CDR3 length: 16 residues. Germline CDR1 is LGHNA and CDR2 is YSLEER. The CDR3 reads CASSQDPAGNTGELFF. The DNA of the CDR3 is TGCGCCAGCAGCCAAGACCCAGCGGGGAACACCGGGGAGCTGTTTTTT.

The chain links TRBV5-1 to TRBJ1-6, with TRBD1 matching over 7 bases. The CDR3 is 14 amino acids. J lost 9 bases, V lost 4 bases, and 7 bases had no gene match. The germline V gene has CDR1 SGHRS and CDR2 YFSETQ. Here the CDR3 reads CASSTRGSTSPLHF. CDR3 DNA: TGCGCCAGCAGCACCAGGGGGTCGACTTCACCCCTCCACTTT.

This clone was seen only a few times. The J gene is TRBJ1-2, the V gene TRBV18, with D perhaps matching TRBD1 (5 bases). CDR1 KGHSH and CDR2 LQKENI come from the germline V gene. With 2 bases removed from V and 0 bases from J, the gap between germline ends came to 13 bases. The CDR3 runs 16 residues. The CDR3 bases are TGTGCCAGCTCACCATTTCGACAGAGAGCTAACTATGGCTACACCTTC. Protein product: CASSPFRQRANYGYTF. Complete variable domain (other parts from reference TRBV18 and TRBJ1-2): NAGVMQNPRHLVRRRGQEARLRCSPMKGHSHVYWYRQLPEEGLKFMVYLQKENIIDESGMPKERFSAEFPKEGPSILRIQQVVRGDSAAYFCASSPFRQRANYGYTFGSGTRLTVV.

Only one count was recorded for this clone. The chain couples TRBV7-8 to TRBJ2-7, with 8 bases lining up with TRBD2. The CDR3 has 17 residues. V was clipped by 1 base and J by 0 bases; unmatched bases: 8. Germline CDR1 reads SGHVS; CDR2 reads FQNEAQ. The CDR3, as DNA: TGTGCCAGCAGCTTAGTAGGCGGGGGGACCACCTCCTACGAGCAGTACTTC. This sequence encodes CASSLVGGGTTSYEQYF.

CDR3 coding DNA: TGTGCCAGCAGCCTGAAAACGGGGGTGAACACTGAAGCTTTCTTT. It specifies CASSLKTGVNTEAFF. The chain has TRBV7-2 and TRBJ1-1, with D possibly TRBD1 on 5 matching bases. This CDR3 is built from 15 residues. V lost 5 bases to trimming and J lost 0 bases, with 13 bases between them. Germline V gene data show CDR1 as SGHTA and CDR2 as FQGNSA.

V gene TRBV5-1 combines with J gene TRBJ2-3; a possible D gene is TRBD2 (6 bases). Germline CDR1 and CDR2: SGHRS and YFSETQ. The V end lost 3 bases, the J end lost 6 bases, and 17 bases lay between the germline ends. The CDR3 length is 15 residues. The CDR3 DNA reads as TGCGCCAGCAGCTCCGGGCGGGGAACCCGCGATACGCAGTATTTT. Its protein is CASSSGRGTRDTQYF.

This clone was seen once. This chain links TRBV6-5 with TRBJ1-1; D not resolved. The length of the CDR3 is 13 residues. V dropped 7 bases and J dropped 1 base, with 10 bases sitting between them. Germline assignment: CDR1 MNHEY and CDR2 SVGAGI. This CDR3 is CASIGLKNTEAFF. The CDR3 DNA is TGTGCCAGCATCGGTTTGAAGAACACTGAAGCTTTCTTT.